This T cell receptor (beta chain) comes out of a study of tumor-infiltrating lymphocytes in primary liver carcinoma (dated by TCRdb to between 2016 and 2019). With respect to the entire study: Of the five patients, three men and two women aged 30 to 69 years, four had hepatocellular carcinoma and one had combined HCC and intrahepatic cholangiocarcinoma. High reproducibility was observed for the technical replicate repertoires, with mean shared-clone rates around 0.89 and correlation coefficients above 0.95. The five patients had tumors staged T1-T3 N0M0, with maximum diameters ranging from about 4.2 to 11 cm. TCRbeta repertoire sequencing covered 35 specimens from 5 patients: 25 or so tumor regions, 5 adjacent noncancerous liver tissues and 5 peripheral blood samples. Roughly 3.5 to 7.5 million productive TCRbeta reads were obtained per sample, and no significant difference in read depth was found between tissue types. To link TCRbeta repertoire diversity with the local molecular phenotype, the roughly 23 tumor region samples were profiled using Agilent mRNA microarrays. For each liver tumor, the study sampled five regions along with adjacent normal tissue and blood, and applied TCRbeta repertoire sequencing, expression microarrays and whole-exome sequencing.

Total RNA and DNA were co-extracted without cell sorting from roughly 20-30 mg of bulk tissue using the AllPrep DNA/RNA mini kit. Surgical resection was performed in China between November 2015 and 2016 on four or five patients with histopathologically diagnosed primary liver carcinoma. Chronic HBV infection was present in the patients, and the patients were treatment-naive at sampling. Each tumor was sampled at five spatially separated regions: the superior, inferior, left-lateral and right-lateral poles and the tumor centre. More than 85% viable tumor cells were found by histology in every tumor sample. Pieces of fresh tumor and adjacent tissue were cut in half, with one half kept in RNAlater at -80 degrees C and the other half sent for histology. What the authors observed across the whole study: Bulk unsorted samples precluded comparing CD4+ and CD8+ T cell repertoires. Repertoire overlap was higher between tumor regions (mean around 36%) than tumor-adjacent (around 17%) or tumor-blood (about 14%) pairs, consistent with antigen-driven expansion. Compared with blood, tumors had a significantly larger share of the repertoire taken up by the top 250 clones (p = 0.039). Only about 7-25% of top clones were present in all five regions of a tumor, suggesting spatial heterogeneity of tumor-infiltrating T cells. Because only the TCR beta chain was sequenced and unpaired alpha chains were not captured, true repertoire diversity is likely underestimated. Only five patients were included in the study, and the authors note that the findings should be validated in a larger study.

TCRbeta-specific cDNA was reverse-transcribed from approximately 500 ng total RNA using a constant-region primer and ProtoScript II reverse transcriptase. Construction of the TCRbeta libraries relied on three nested rounds of multiplex PCR, following a slightly modified ARM-PCR procedure. Sample barcodes and Illumina adapters were added in a final 25-cycle PCR with Deep VentR polymerase. Before sequencing, amplicons between 200 and 500 bp were purified from gel using a QIAquick gel extraction kit. An Illumina HiSeq 2500 was used to sequence the TCRbeta amplicons with 250-bp paired-end reads. Regarding the original processing steps: To recover full CDR3 sequences, reads were quality-trimmed using Trimmomatic v0.33 and paired reads were then merged using FLASH v1.2.11. V, D and J germline segments were assigned to the rearranged TCRbeta sequences by MiGEC v1.2.1b. Clonotype statistics and Shannon-Wiener diversity indices were calculated with VDJtools v1.0.0. Except for diversity analysis, only the 250 most abundant clonotypes of each sample were used in subsequent analyses to reduce sampling bias. Through fastp at Q25 and MiXCR, TCRdb rebuilt clones from the public reads, retaining in-frame beta chains. Rows merge per CDR3 protein into single entries with the most common DNA and genes. Here the V and J calls rest on TCRdb's processing, not on the authors' analysis. The sample data list under 25,000 distinct CDR3 sequences, and around 77% of these were observed just once. The ten largest clones add up to under 35% of the sample.

As concerns this clonotype: Its antigen remains unidentified. One junction end does not reproduce the germline sequence, and a read error may be involved.

The TCR was taken from a woman aged 30 to 39 with primary liver carcinoma and hepatitis B virus infection. Sequencing was carried out using liver tumor tissue from sampling region 5. Sample cell subset or site, as interpreted from the label and publication: tumor region T5, tumor centre.

The CDR3 sequence is CVSNSRSHTPKTGELFF. In nucleotides, the sequence is TGTGTCAGCAATTCGCGGAGCCACACGCCGAAGACCGGGGAGCTGTTTTTT. The chain couples TRBV7-8 to TRBJ2-2, with no confident D gene call. The CDR3, from cysteine to phenylalanine, totals 17 residues. Only the CDR3 part of the read is kept: 51 bases, read in frame from the first base. The germline V gene provides CDR1 SGHVS and CDR2 FQNEAQ.